The 28 T cell receptor beta chains reported below all come from one sample, sequenced in a study of tumor-infiltrating lymphocytes in primary liver carcinoma. DNA and RNA were both co-extracted from about 19-30 mg of bulk tissue that had not been sorted. TCR beta cDNA was reverse-transcribed from about 500 ng of total RNA. The reaction used a constant-region primer and ProtoScript II reverse transcriptase. For TCR beta, libraries were produced by three nested multiplex PCR rounds using slightly modified ARM-PCR. Two initial PCR rounds of about 9 cycles each paired TRBV1-TRBV30 forward primers with a C-beta reverse primer. From the multiplex PCR reads, TCRdb called clonotypes with MiXCR, one entry per CDR3 protein. The table includes some 110,000 distinct CDR3 sequences, around 83% detected once. The sequencing input was liver tumor tissue from sampling region 3. The subset is: tumor region T3, left-lateral pole. The receptor source for this set is a man aged 35-49 years with primary liver carcinoma and hepatitis B virus infection.

The sample holds a few counts of this clonotype. An end of the junction does not agree with germline; a read error may underlie this. The V call is TRBV12-3 or TRBV12-4, the J call TRBJ2-2; 9 bases are a match to TRBD2. The CDR3 totals 15 residues. CDR3 in DNA: TGTACCAGTACCCTGACTAGCGGGAACACCGGGGAGCTGTTTTTT. Translated: CTSTLTSGNTGELFF.

In the case of this clonotype: A much larger clone lies a single base off, so this may be a read error. The rearrangement links TRBV7-9 to TRBJ2-7; D unclear. Germline V gene data show CDR1 as SEHNR and CDR2 as FQNEAQ (reference sequence). The CDR3 has 12 residues. This CDR3 reads CVSSLGRNEQYF. The DNA for the CDR3 is TGTGTCAGCAGCTTAGGTCGAAACGAGCAGTACTTC.

With respect to this clonotype: A clone one base away is much larger, so this may be a read error. The CDR3 nucleotides are TGTGTCAGTAGTTCCCTTGTAACTCTCAATGAGCAGTTCTTC. It is translated as CVSSSLVTLNEQFF. The V and J genes are TRBV19 and TRBJ2-1; D is ambiguous. This CDR3 contains 14 residues. Germline V CDR1 and CDR2: LNHDA, SQIVND (reference sequence).

As regards this clonotype: At one end, the junction sequence differs from germline, possibly due to a read error. The V and J genes are TRBV30 and TRBJ2-7; 12 positions match TRBD2. Germline loops: CDR1 GTSNPN, CDR2 SVGIG (reference sequence). CDR3 length equals 16 residues. This chain's CDR3 is CTCSLPGLAGRYEQYF. The CDR3 coding sequence is TGTACCTGTAGTCTTCCAGGACTAGCGGGAAGATACGAGCAGTACTTC.

Notes on this clonotype: A much more abundant neighbour one base away suggests this may be a read error. The CDR3 spells CAISGGTPETQYF. CDR3 nucleotides: TGTGCCATCAGTGGGGGGACACCCGAGACCCAGTACTTC. The J gene is TRBJ2-5, the V gene TRBV10-3; D possibly corresponds to TRBD1 (6 bases). Germline CDR1 and CDR2: ENHRY and SYGVKD. V lost 4 bases and J lost 5, with 11 bases in between. CDR3 length: 13 residues.

A word on this clonotype: At one of its ends the junction is not consistent with the germline gene, which may arise from a read error. V and J are TRBV6-5 and TRBJ1-1, with D uncertain. The CDR3 has 14 amino acids. The germline V gene encodes CDR1 MNHEY and CDR2 SVGAGI. DNA of the CDR3: TGTACCAGTAGTTACTCGTTCGGGAGGGCTGAAGCTTTCTTT. It codes for CTSSYSFGRAEAFF.

The sample holds a few counts of this clonotype. The chain couples TRBV6-1 to TRBJ2-2, with a tentative D call TRBD1 (6 bases). The CDR3 spans 15 residues. CDR1 is MNHNS, CDR2 SASEGT, per germline. V shed 6 bases and J shed 9 bases, with 20 bases lying between them. In nucleotides, the CDR3 is TGTGCCAGCAGGTCCAGGGGCGCGGGTACCTGGGAGCTGTTTTTT. It encodes CASRSRGAGTWELFF.

There are a few counts of this clonotype. The rearrangement joins TRBV6-5 to TRBJ1-2, with D unresolved. Trimming removed 7 bases at V and 4 bases at J, with 13 bases between. The CDR3 spans 13 residues. Germline assignment: CDR1 MNHEY and CDR2 SVGAGI. This CDR3 is CASTLSRGYGYTF. CDR3 DNA: TGTGCCAGCACCCTCAGTCGGGGCTATGGCTACACCTTC.

About this clonotype: One end of the junction is discordant with germline, which a read error may explain. This chain links TRBV4-3 with TRBJ2-2, with D perhaps TRBD2 (5 bases). Per the germline V gene, CDR1 is LGHNA and CDR2 is YSLEER. The length of the CDR3 is 18 residues. DNA for the CDR3: TGCGCCAGCAGCCAACCGGTCGGCCCGGGATCCGACACCAGGGAGCTGTTTTTT. This translates into CASSQPVGPGSDTRELFF.

Concerning this clonotype: A junction end diverges from the germline sequence, so it may reflect a read error. The J gene is TRBJ2-7, the V gene TRBV29-1; tentatively, D is TRBD2 (6 bases). The germline CDR1 and CDR2 sequences are SQVTM and ANQGSEA. CDR3 length: 13 residues. CDR3 coding DNA: TGCAACGTTGCCGGGACTCCCCCCTACGAGCAGTATTTC. Protein product: CNVAGTPPYEQYF.

This clonotype was seen only a few times. A read error is possible here, since a much larger clone lies one base away. The chain joins TRBV28 to TRBJ2-3, with 9 bases matching TRBD1. Germline V CDR1 and CDR2: MDHEN, SYDVKM. The ends lost 5 bases at V and 1 base at J; junction bases unmatched: 13. The CDR3 length is 18 residues. CDR3 residues: CASSLSTGGLRGTDTQYF. Here the CDR3 DNA reads TGTGCCAGCAGTCTGTCGACAGGGGGACTGAGGGGCACAGATACGCAGTATTTT.

Remarks on this clonotype: Germline and junction disagree at one end, which may indicate a read error. This chain connects TRBV4-3 to TRBJ2-1; TRBD2 might be the D (7 bases). The CDR3 totals 16 residues. Germline V lookup: CDR1 LGHNA, CDR2 YSLEER. In DNA form, the CDR3 reads TGTGCCAGCAGCCGAGAGGGACTAACGGACCAAGGGGGGCAGTTCTTC. Encoded protein: CASSREGLTDQGGQFF.

On this clonotype itself: This may come from a read error, since a much larger clone is one base off. V is TRBV7-2 and J is TRBJ1-4; D gene uncertain. The germline CDR1 and CDR2 sequences are SGHTA and FQGNSA. This CDR3 is built from 14 residues. CDR3 sequence: CASSRSTTSEKLFF. The CDR3, as DNA: TGTGCCAGCAGCCGTAGTACGACTAGTGAAAAACTGTTTTTT.

This clonotype is labeled as medium-sized. The chain employs TRBV29-1 and TRBJ2-1; 7 bases align to TRBD2. The trim removed 5 bases at V and 16 bases at J, leaving 14 bases unmatched. This CDR3 comprises 12 residues. Germline values: CDR1 SQVTM, CDR2 ANQGSEA. The CDR3 is CSVSHPSGTIFF. The CDR3 DNA reads as TGCAGCGTTTCTCACCCGTCTGGGACTATTTTCTTC.

This clonotype turned up a few times. A read error may account for a junction end that differs from germline. V gene TRBV29-1 combines with J gene TRBJ1-1; a weak D match, TRBD1 (6 bases). The CDR3 is 14 amino acids. CDR1 is SQVTM, CDR2 ANQGSEA, per germline. CDR3 residues: CGVLRTDSNTEAFF. DNA for the CDR3: TGTGGCGTTCTTCGGACAGACAGCAACACTGAAGCTTTCTTT.

CDR3 in DNA: TGTGCCGGCTCTAAGACATTGCTGACAGATACGCAGTATTTT. Protein sequence: CAGSKTLLTDTQYF. The chain uses TRBV28 and TRBJ2-3; no firm D call. Trimming left V 11 bases short and J 3 bases short, with 18 bases between. The CDR3 is 14 amino acids. Germline-derived CDR1 and CDR2 are MDHEN and SYDVKM.

A word on this clonotype: Its ends do not fully match the called genes, so a read error is possible. The chain links TRBV5-1 to TRBJ1-1, with unresolved D. The germline V gene encodes CDR1 SGHRS and CDR2 YFSETQ. The CDR3 is 14 amino acids. The CDR3 DNA reads TGCGCCAGCGGCTTGGACGGCATGAACACTGAAGCTTCCTTT. Translated, it gives CASGLDGMNTEASF.

This clonotype was recorded a few times. J is TRBJ2-5 and V is TRBV20-1, with D unclear. The CDR3 runs to 13 residues. Deletions cut 6 bases from V and 5 bases from J, with 16 bases between. The germline gives CDR1 DFQATT, CDR2 SNEGSKA (reference sequence). The CDR3 DNA follows: TGCAGTGCCTCCTCATCGTCCGGGGAGACCCAGTACTTC. Its translation: CSASSSSGETQYF.

Comments on this clonotype: The junction departs from the called germline gene at one end, perhaps through a read error. The chain has TRBV29-1 and TRBJ2-3; D remains ambiguous. CDR3 length: 16 residues. Germline V lookup: CDR1 SQVTM, CDR2 ANQGSEA. DNA for the CDR3: TGCAGCGTCGCTGGAGTGGACGGATGTGGCGCAGATACACAGTATTTT. This codes for CSVAGVDGCGADTQYF.

Comments on this clonotype: The junction shows a germline mismatch at one end, possibly a read error. The rearrangement joins TRBV28 to TRBJ2-7; weak D call: TRBD1 (5 bases). CDR1 and CDR2 (germline): MDHEN, SYDVKM. The CDR3 spans 17 residues. CDR3: CVSSLPPDSYEGDEQYF. CDR3 nucleotides: TGTGTCAGCAGTTTGCCCCCCGACAGTTACGAAGGTGACGAGCAGTATTTC.

About this clonotype: The junction shows a germline mismatch at one end, possibly a read error. The chain links TRBV5-5 to TRBJ1-1, with 7 positions matching TRBD1. CDR1 and CDR2 from the germline V gene are SGHKS and YYEKEE (reference sequence). CDR3 length: 13 amino acids. The CDR3 loop is CVSTQTGSTEAFF. The CDR3 nucleotides read TGTGTCAGCACCCAGACAGGGAGCACTGAAGCTTTCTTT. Drawing the rest from reference TRBV5-5 and TRBJ1-1, the complete variable domain is DAGVTQSPTHLIKTRGQQVTLRCSPISGHKSVSWYQQVLGQGPQFIFQYYEKEERGRGNFPDRFSARQFPNYSSELNVNALLLGDSALYLCVSTQTGSTEAFFGQGTRLTVV.

The V call is TRBV9, the J call TRBJ2-1; a possible D gene is TRBD1 (5 bases). There are 15 residues in the CDR3. The V end was cut by 0 bases, the J end by 3 bases, with 10 bases between. CDR1 and CDR2 (germline): SGDLS, YYNGEE. CDR3: CASSVGIGDYNEQFF. For the CDR3, the DNA is TGTGCCAGCAGCGTAGGTATAGGGGACTACAATGAGCAGTTCTTC.

V usage is TRBV6-1 and J usage is TRBJ2-2; maybe TRBD1 (6 bases). The V gene's germline CDR1 is MNHNS and CDR2 SASEGT. This CDR3 has 17 amino acids. The V and J ends lost 6 bases and 13 bases respectively, with 30 bases between them. In DNA form, the CDR3 reads TGTGCCAGCAGAGACACATCGTGGGGGCGGAACACCGGGATGCTGTTTTTT. Translating it yields CASRDTSWGRNTGMLFF.

As to this clonotype: This likely comes from a read error, as the CDR3 has no conserved phenylalanine or tryptophan at its end. It is unclear where the CDR3 begins or ends on the DNA, so no DNA is shown, and the CDR3 is as TCRdb lists it. The chain couples TRBV29-1 to TRBJ2-2. Per germline, CDR1 SQVTM and CDR2 ANQGSEA. Inclusive of both ends, the CDR3 amounts to 13 amino acids. The chain's CDR3 is CSVAQKPTREPFI.

Concerning this clonotype: This may come from a read error, since a much larger clone is one base off. This sequence joins TRBV28 and TRBJ1-5, with 7 bases fitting TRBD1. The germline gives CDR1 MDHEN, CDR2 SYDVKM. CDR3 size: 15 residues. The CDR3 here is CATSKGALENQSQHF. CDR3 coding DNA: TGTGCCACATCAAAGGGGGCGCTGGAAAATCAGTCCCAGCATTTT.

For this clonotype: Its ends do not fully match the called genes, so a read error is possible. The chain uses TRBV11-3 and TRBJ2-1, with no clear D. Germline lookup yields CDR1 SGHNT and CDR2 YENEEA. The CDR3 covers 14 residues. The CDR3 DNA sequence: TGTACCAGCAGCTTAGGCGTCTCGAACAATGTGCAGATCTTC. This encodes CTSSLGVSNNVQIF.

With regard to this clonotype: The germline gene is not matched at one end of the junction; a read error may be the cause. V usage is TRBV4-2 and J usage is TRBJ2-6; the D gene is possibly TRBD1 (6 bases). This CDR3 region has 15 residues. The germline V gene encodes CDR1 LGHNA and CDR2 YNFKEQ. The CDR3 bases are TGTGACAGCAGCCGTCAGGGGTCCGGGGCCAACATCCTGACTTTC. This encodes CDSSRQGSGANILTF.

V and J are TRBV7-8 and TRBJ2-6; a possible D gene is TRBD2 (5 bases). CDR3 length: 16 amino acids. The V gene's germline CDR1 is SGHVS and CDR2 FQNEAQ. CDR3 DNA sequence: TGTACAAGCAGCTCCCCCGAGGGCTCTGGGGCCAACGTCCTGACTTTC. It yields the protein CTSSSPEGSGANVLTF. Using reference TRBV7-8 and TRBJ2-6 for the parts outside the CDR3, the full variable domain is GAGVSQSPRYKVAKRGQDVALRCDPISGHVSLFWYQQALGQGPEFLTYFQNEAQLDKSGLPSDRFFAERPEGSVSTLKIQRTQQEDSAVYLCTSSSPEGSGANVLTFGAGSRLTVL.